This T cell receptor (beta chain) originates from a study of OX40 agonist ivuxolimab in advanced cancers. Across the study: The mean age was approximately 56 years, ranging from about 20 to 90, with approximately 83% of participants male. Whole-study findings and limits: Averaged across samples, CD8+ T cells carried more expanded clones than CD4+ did.

The table came from immunoSEQ multiplex PCR; TCRdb's copy has only in-frame clones and leaves some out. The repertoire has roughly 77,000 clones, about 90% of them found once; the top ten carry roughly 11%. For this clone: Antigen specificity is unknown.

The CDR3 runs 12 residues. V was trimmed by 5 bases and J by 5 bases, leaving 9 bases between them. The germline V gene has CDR1 SGHAT and CDR2 FQNNGV. The TCR sequence derives from an adult with an advanced solid tumor such as melanoma, head and neck, liver or kidney cancer. Sequenced here: CD4+ or CD8+ T cells sorted from blood, sampled in a trial of the OX40 agonist ivuxolimab. The V call is TRBV11-2, the J call TRBJ1-1; D not certain. CDR3 sequence reads: CASSDVGTEAFF. The CDR3 DNA sequence: TGTGCCAGCAGCGACGTGGGGACTGAAGCTTTCTTT.